This T cell receptor beta chain was recovered during a study of blood T cells in healthy people across ages. Whole-study findings and limits: It was the long-lived donors that had more naive CD4+ cells and higher diversity than aged donors.

They isolated at least 6 million PBMCs from each sample. Combining a sample-barcoded 5' primer with a J-beta primer mix, a second PCR ran for about 6 to 12 cycles. MiXCR was run by TCRdb on the 5' RACE reads, yielding one entry per CDR3 protein. This table has about 1,400,000 distinct CDR3 sequences, approximately 59% appearing once. On this clonotype: What it binds is not known. One end of the junction fails to match germline, which may point to a read error.

Germline V gene lookup returns CDR1 MNHEY and CDR2 SVGEGT. The CDR3 loop spans 13 amino acids. This chain uses TRBV6-2 or TRBV6-3 with TRBJ2-1; no reliable D call. Sequenced: blood. This TCR came from a man between 18 and 35 years old in good health. CDR3 DNA: TGTGCCAGCAGTGACTCCTGGGGTAATGAGCAGTTCTTC. It specifies CASSDSWGNEQFF.